This T cell receptor (beta chain) was sequenced in a study of Graves' ophthalmopathy and Graves' hyperthyroidism. Overall study findings and caveats: Blood shared most expanded thyroid clonotypes above 0.001 frequency.

This clonotype was recorded many times. The antigen remains undetermined. Trimming removed 0 bases at V and 8 bases at J, with 13 bases between. From germline, CDR1 is MNHEY and CDR2 SVGAGI. The CDR3 contains 15 residues. Scientists amplified the TCR beta CDR3 regions from RNA transcripts. Second-round multiplex PCR came after first-round RT-PCR with HTBI primers. TCRdb re-called the multiplex PCR reads through MiXCR, storing one row per CDR3 protein. The sample holds around 1.1 million distinct CDR3 sequences; about 36% are singletons and the top ten take 11%. If patients had other autoimmune diseases, uncontrolled infections, pregnancy or lactation, they were excluded. Clinicians diagnosed using symptoms, serum thyroxine, TRAb, thyroid ultrasound and orbital computed tomography.

The sample was peripheral blood or thyroid tissue (not recorded which). This rearrangement joins TRBV6-5 to TRBJ1-4; maybe TRBD1 (6 bases). The TCR was taken from an adult man with Graves' hyperthyroidism. The CDR3 region has the DNA TGTGCCAGCAGTTACTCTGGGGGGCGCGGGGAAAAACTGTTTTTT. Its translation: CASSYSGGRGEKLFF.